This T cell receptor (beta chain) originates from a study of blood T cell repertoires in COVID-19. Trimming removed 3 bases from V and 11 bases from J, with 11 bases in between. The CDR3 has 11 residues. Germline V gene sequence: CDR1 SQVTM, CDR2 ANQGSEA. TCRdb's copy holds only in-frame clones and misses some; the assay was immunoSEQ multiplex PCR. The data show 220,000 or so clones, about 85% seen once. Sequencing was carried out using peripheral blood. The origin of this receptor is a man aged 45-65 years who had recovered from COVID-19. This chain connects TRBV29-1 to TRBJ2-1; the D gene is possibly TRBD1 (5 bases). The CDR3 spells CSVESTAKQFF. As DNA, the CDR3 is TGCAGCGTTGAGTCGACAGCGAAGCAGTTCTTC.